The 10 T cell receptor beta chains below all came from one sample that was sequenced in a study of T cells in Graves' hyperthyroidism and ophthalmopathy. It was RNA transcripts that yielded the amplified TCR beta CDR3 regions. HTBI primers were the set used in a first-round RT-PCR of the TCR CDR3. From the multiplex PCR reads, TCRdb called clonotypes with MiXCR, one entry per CDR3 protein. The sample includes approximately 360,000 distinct CDR3 sequences, approximately 14% seen only once; the top ten take about a quarter. The sequencing sample was made of blood. These receptors were obtained from a woman aged 18-30 years with Graves' hyperthyroidism that later progressed to Graves' ophthalmopathy.

This clonotype was counted ten times or more. J is TRBJ2-7 and V is TRBV11-2; D possibly corresponds to TRBD1 (5 bases). CDR3 size: 15 residues. Trimming took 5 bases from V and 1 from J, leaving 15 bases between them. The germline V gene encodes CDR1 SGHAT and CDR2 FQNNGV. For the CDR3, the DNA is TGTGCCAGCAGCCCGCGCCCAGGGTATTCCTACGAGCAGTACTTC. Its protein product is CASSPRPGYSYEQYF.

The sample holds many counts of this clonotype. The V call is TRBV24-1, the J call TRBJ2-3; possible D gene TRBD2, 6 bases. The CDR3 sequence is 13 residues long. CDR1 KGHDR and CDR2 SFDVKD come from the germline V gene. The V and J ends lost 9 bases and 4 bases respectively, with 13 bases between them. The CDR3 is CATGREVSDTQYF. As DNA, the CDR3 is TGTGCCACCGGCAGGGAGGTTTCAGATACGCAGTATTTT.

This clonotype was counted between two and nine times. CDR3 amino acids: CASSPTGGGQETQYF. The CDR3 DNA is TGTGCCAGCAGTCCGACAGGGGGTGGGCAAGAGACCCAGTACTTC. The genes are TRBV6-1 and TRBJ2-5; 9 bases are shared with TRBD1. The CDR3 sequence is 15 residues long. The germline CDR1 and CDR2 sequences are MNHNS and SASEGT. The J segment lost 2 bases and the V segment lost 5 bases, leaving 6 bases of the junction unmatched.

V is TRBV18 and J is TRBJ2-7, with 7 positions matching TRBD1. This CDR3 region has 15 residues. Germline CDR1 is KGHSH and CDR2 is LQKENI. Losses at the gene ends were 4 bases for V and 1 base for J; bases not matched to a gene: 7. CDR3 bases: TGTGCCAGCTCACGGGGACAGACAAGATCCTACGAGCAGTACTTC. Translated, it gives CASSRGQTRSYEQYF.

This clonotype appeared many times. The rearrangement uses TRBV20-1 and TRBJ1-6; D is possibly TRBD1 (6 bases). Trimming removed 4 bases at V and 7 bases at J, with 8 bases between. CDR3 length equals 12 residues. Germline CDR1 reads DFQATT; CDR2 reads SNEGSKA (reference sequence). CDR3 protein: CSAKGGNSPLHF. DNA of the CDR3: TGCAGTGCTAAAGGGGGGAATTCACCCCTCCACTTT.

The chain carries TRBV14 and TRBJ1-1; D call uncertain. Trimming took 0 bases from V and 1 from J, leaving 6 bases between them. The CDR3 spans 14 residues. The germline V gene encodes CDR1 SGHDN and CDR2 FVKESK. The CDR3 sequence is CASSQDYRNTEAFF. Written as DNA, the CDR3 is TGTGCCAGCAGCCAAGATTACAGGAACACTGAAGCTTTCTTT. Variable domain in full (rest from reference TRBV14 and TRBJ1-1): EAGVTQFPSHSVIEKGQTVTLRCDPISGHDNLYWYRRVMGKEIKFLLHFVKESKQDESGMPNNRFLAERTGGTYSTLKVQPAELEDSGVYFCASSQDYRNTEAFFGQGTRLTVV.

A few counts support this clonotype. The chain employs TRBV19 and TRBJ2-5; D assignment may be TRBD1 or TRBD2 (5 bases each). CDR1 is LNHDA and CDR2 is SQIVND in the germline V gene (reference sequence). The CDR3 is 13 residues long. The V gene lost 9 bases and the J gene lost 9 bases, with 20 bases spanning the gap. CDR3 loop: CARGTQCKNSQYF. The CDR3 region has the DNA TGTGCCAGGGGGACCCAATGTAAAAATTCCCAGTACTTC. Full variable domain (outside the CDR3, taken from reference TRBV19 and TRBJ2-5): DGGITQSPKYLFRKEGQNVTLSCEQNLNHDAMYWYRQDPGQGLRLIYYSQIVNDFQKGDIAEGYSVSREKKESFPLTVTSAQKNPTAFYLCARGTQCKNSQYFGPGTRLLVL.

The J gene is TRBJ2-5, the V gene TRBV6-1; D may be TRBD1 (6 bases). Trimming removed 7 bases at V and 2 bases at J, with 14 bases between. The CDR3 runs to 14 residues. Germline V gene lookup returns CDR1 MNHNS and CDR2 SASEGT. CDR3 residues: CASTTRGWQETQYF. Written as DNA, the CDR3 is TGTGCCAGCACGACCAGGGGTTGGCAAGAGACCCAGTACTTC.

This clonotype was counted between two and nine times. The chain carries TRBV4-1 and TRBJ2-1; D is uncertain. Germline V CDR1 and CDR2: MGHRA, YSYEKL. The CDR3 covers 15 residues. V was shortened by 0 bases and J by 0 bases, with 6 bases between the two germline ends. The CDR3: CASSQDGSSYNEQFF. CDR3 in DNA: TGCGCCAGCAGCCAAGATGGAAGCTCCTACAATGAGCAGTTCTTC.

This clonotype was counted ten times or more. The chain employs TRBV19 and TRBJ1-1, with D possibly TRBD1 on 6 matching bases. Trimming took 5 bases from V and 4 from J, leaving 11 bases between them. Germline loops: CDR1 LNHDA, CDR2 SQIVND (reference sequence). This CDR3 region has 13 residues. CDR3 bases: TGTGCCAGTAGTGACCCGGGGGCCACTGAAGCTTTCTTT. It encodes CASSDPGATEAFF.